This T cell receptor (beta chain) is from a study of blood T cell repertoires in COVID-19. Trimming shortened V by 3 bases and J by 1 base, and 7 bases separated the two germline ends. This CDR3 has 14 amino acids. Germline V gene data show CDR1 as SEHNR and CDR2 as FQNEAQ (reference sequence). Profiled with immunoSEQ multiplex PCR; TCRdb holds only in-frame clones, not every one. The table includes about 260,000 clones, roughly 87% detected once. This sequence was found in a human donor in a cohort sampled during active COVID-19. The specimen was peripheral blood. The genes are TRBV7-9 and TRBJ1-3; D is ambiguous. CDR3 DNA: TGTGCCAGCAGCTTTCCCCTGTCTGGAAACACCATATATTTT. This translates into CASSFPLSGNTIYF.